One sample yielded the 22 T cell receptor beta chains listed below, sequenced in a study of Ad26.COV2.S vaccination and SARS-CoV-2 variants. Profiled with immunoSEQ multiplex PCR; TCRdb holds only in-frame clones, not every one. The sample has 440,000 or so clones, roughly 91% seen once; the top ten hold less than 4.5%. The treatment: over 15 received Ad26.COV2.S at low or high dose, single or two shots; 5 received placebo; per-sample allocation not given. Samples came from day 63 after the first vaccine or placebo injection. This sample comprised peripheral blood, obtained in a trial of Ad26.COV2.S vaccine versus placebo. Source of these receptors: a person aged 18-65 years who received the Ad26.COV2.S COVID-19 vaccine or a placebo.

The chain carries TRBV27 and TRBJ2-7; D remains unclear. The CDR3 is 13 residues long. Germline V gene sequence: CDR1 MNHEY, CDR2 SMNVEV (reference sequence). V was trimmed by 6 bases and J by 6 bases, leaving 15 bases between them. The CDR3 coding sequence is TGTGCCAGCAGCCAAGCCCTCAACAGCGAGCAGTACTTC. Its translation is CASSQALNSEQYF.

The rearrangement links TRBV12-5 to TRBJ2-7; D uncertain. Deletions cut 2 bases from V and 2 bases from J, with 7 bases between. In germline, CDR1 is LGHNT, CDR2 FRNRAP. The CDR3 runs to 13 residues. The CDR3 DNA sequence: TGTGCTAGTGGTTTGCGAGATACCTACGAGCAGTACTTC. Translation gives CASGLRDTYEQYF.

The chain recombines TRBV9 with TRBJ2-1; 13 positions agree with TRBD2. V lost 2 bases, J lost 7 bases, and 6 bases stayed unmatched. Germline-derived CDR1 and CDR2 are SGDLS and YYNGEE. The CDR3 contains 16 residues. DNA for the CDR3: TGTGCCAGCAGCGTCCCACTAGCGGGAGGGGATAATGAGCAGTTCTTC. Translation: CASSVPLAGGDNEQFF. Filled out from reference TRBV9 and TRBJ2-1, the complete variable domain reads DSGVTQTPKHLITATGQRVTLRCSPRSGDLSVYWYQQSLDQGLQFLIQYYNGEERAKGNILERFSAQQFPDLHSELNLSSLELGDSALYFCASSVPLAGGDNEQFFGPGTRLTVL.

V usage is TRBV27 and J usage is TRBJ2-1; 13 nucleotides match TRBD2. The CDR3 contains 18 residues. J gave up 8 bases and V 7 bases, and 17 bases lay outside the gene matches. The germline gives CDR1 MNHEY, CDR2 SMNVEV (reference sequence). CDR3 residues: CASTALLAGGPHGHEQFF. The DNA of the CDR3 is TGTGCCAGCACGGCCCTACTAGCGGGAGGGCCTCACGGGCATGAGCAGTTCTTC.

This chain connects TRBV11-1 to TRBJ2-5; 9 nucleotides match TRBD2. V shed 2 bases, J shed 4 bases, and the junction held 8 bases outside the gene matches. Germline V lookup: CDR1 SGHAT, CDR2 FQDESV (reference sequence). The CDR3 runs to 16 residues. CDR3 region: CASSLPLAGSGETQYF. CDR3 bases: TGTGCCAGCAGCTTACCACTAGCGGGCAGCGGAGAGACCCAGTACTTC.

This rearrangement joins TRBV5-1 to TRBJ2-1; 7 bases are a match to TRBD2. Germline V gene sequence: CDR1 SGHRS, CDR2 YFSETQ. Trimming at V came to 0 bases and at J to 6 bases, leaving 6 bases not matched to a gene. This CDR3 comprises 15 residues. The CDR3 is CASSLGSGVGNEQFF. The CDR3 DNA reads TGCGCCAGCAGCTTGGGGAGCGGGGTTGGCAATGAGCAGTTCTTC.

The chain uses TRBV7-2 and TRBJ2-7; D gene unclear. The V and J ends lost 0 bases and 6 bases respectively, with 9 bases between them. The CDR3 runs 13 residues. Germline values: CDR1 SGHTA, CDR2 FQGNSA. CDR3 sequence (DNA): TGTGCCAGCAGCTTAGCGTCATTGGTCGAGCAGTACTTC. Residues: CASSLASLVEQYF.

The CDR3 loop is CASSDPTQFCETQYF. In nucleotides, the CDR3 is TGTGCCAGCAGTGACCCGACCCAATTTTGTGAGACCCAGTACTTC. This chain connects TRBV6-4 to TRBJ2-5; D is unclear. Between the trimmed V and J ends, which lost 2 bases and 5 bases, there was a span of 15 bases. Germline V CDR1 and CDR2: MRHNA, SNTAGT. The CDR3 extends over 15 amino acids.

V and J are TRBV7-2 and TRBJ1-2, with D tentatively TRBD1 (5 bases). CDR1 SGHTA and CDR2 FQGNSA come from the germline V gene. The CDR3 runs to 14 residues. Between the trimmed V and J ends, which lost 3 bases and 8 bases, there was a span of 16 bases. The chain's CDR3 is CASSLVQGIWGYTF. The CDR3 DNA reads TGTGCCAGCAGCTTGGTCCAGGGTATATGGGGCTACACCTTC.

This clone is a singleton in its sample. J is TRBJ2-1 and V is TRBV6-2 or TRBV6-3; 8 bases map to TRBD2. This CDR3 has 16 residues. Germline V gene lookup returns CDR1 MNHEY and CDR2 SVGEGT. After removal of 0 bases from V and 10 bases from J, the junction contained 11 bases not matched to a gene. The CDR3 protein is CASSYSSRGRTGEQFF. CDR3 DNA: TGTGCCAGCAGTTACTCAAGCCGCGGGAGGACGGGGGAGCAGTTCTTC.

The CDR3 reads CASAIKQGNTEAFF. In nucleotides, the CDR3 is TGTGCCAGTGCCATAAAACAGGGGAACACTGAAGCTTTCTTT. The V call is TRBV6-5, the J call TRBJ1-1, with D possibly matching TRBD1 (6 bases). CDR1 is MNHEY and CDR2 is SVGAGI in the germline V gene. V was cut by 9 bases and J by 1 base, with 15 bases left in between. The CDR3 loop spans 14 amino acids.

The V call is TRBV19, the J call TRBJ1-6; D perhaps matches TRBD1 (5 bases). Trimming cost V 9 bases and J 4 bases, with 16 bases left between them. Germline values: CDR1 LNHDA, CDR2 SQIVND (reference sequence). The CDR3 loop spans 15 amino acids. For the CDR3, the DNA is TGTGCCAGACCCCCAGGGAGGTCTTATAATTCACCCCTCCACTTT. Amino acids: CARPPGRSYNSPLHF.

J is TRBJ2-1 and V is TRBV14, with D unresolved. Germline-derived CDR1 and CDR2 are SGHDN and FVKESK. V was trimmed by 0 bases and J by 13 bases, leaving 10 bases between them. The CDR3 is 12 residues long. The CDR3 region has the DNA TGTGCCAGCAGCCAAGAATCCGGGCTCCAGTTCTTC. Protein: CASSQESGLQFF.

V usage is TRBV7-6 and J usage is TRBJ2-7; tentatively, D is TRBD1 or TRBD2 (6 bases each). The CDR3 covers 15 residues. V was trimmed by 0 bases and J by 3 bases, leaving 12 bases between them. Germline V gives CDR1 SGHVS, CDR2 FNYEAQ. Here the CDR3 reads CASSLAAEGGYEQYF. Written as DNA, the CDR3 is TGTGCCAGCAGCTTAGCGGCTGAGGGGGGCTACGAGCAGTACTTC.

This sequence joins TRBV4-3 and TRBJ2-5; D might be TRBD2 (6 bases). Trimming took 0 bases from V and 0 from J, leaving 8 bases between them. The CDR3 has 15 amino acids. CDR1 LGHNA and CDR2 YSLEER come from the germline V gene. The CDR3 DNA reads TGCGCCAGCAGCCAAGAGCGGGGAAACCAAGAGACCCAGTACTTC. This codes for CASSQERGNQETQYF.

The chain joins TRBV15 to TRBJ1-1; the D gene is possibly TRBD1 (5 bases). CDR3 size: 12 residues. V gave up 3 bases and J gave up 4 bases, with 6 bases separating them. The germline CDR1 and CDR2 sequences are LNHNV and YYDKDF (reference sequence). CDR3 sequence (DNA): TGTGCCACCAGCAGTACAGGCACTGAAGCTTTCTTT. Translated: CATSSTGTEAFF.

This chain links TRBV3-1 (or the pseudogene TRBV3-2) with TRBJ2-1; 8 positions match TRBD2. The V and J ends lost 3 bases and 9 bases, in that order; junction bases with no gene match: 7. CDR1 is LGHDT and CDR2 is YNNKEL in the germline V gene (reference sequence). The CDR3 covers 14 residues. CDR3 in amino acids: CASSHPRLAPEQFF. As DNA, the CDR3 is TGTGCCAGCAGCCACCCCAGACTAGCGCCTGAGCAGTTCTTC.

This sequence joins TRBV18 and TRBJ2-7, with a tentative D call TRBD1 (6 bases). The CDR3 length is 15 residues. V gave up 6 bases and J gave up 4 bases, with 19 bases separating them. In germline, CDR1 is KGHSH, CDR2 LQKENI. DNA for the CDR3: TGTGCCAGCTCCCCAAGGGGGTTCGGGCTATACGAGCAGTACTTC. Its translation: CASSPRGFGLYEQYF.

This chain links TRBV7-9 with TRBJ2-6; no clear D. Germline CDR1 reads SEHNR; CDR2 reads FQNEAQ (reference sequence). Trimming took off 4 bases at V and 7 bases at J, with 11 bases between the two ends. The CDR3 length is 14 residues. The CDR3 DNA follows: TGTGCCAGCAGCTCCATGGTAGGCGCCAACGTCCTGACTTTC. Encoded protein: CASSSMVGANVLTF.

The V gene is TRBV13, the J gene TRBJ2-7; 9 bases fit TRBD1. Germline V CDR1 and CDR2: PRHDT, FYEKMQ (reference sequence). This CDR3 is 17 amino acids long. J lost 2 bases, V lost 3 bases, and 11 bases had no gene match. The CDR3 here is CASSFKASGTGTYEQYF. In nucleotides, the CDR3 is TGTGCCAGCAGCTTCAAAGCGTCCGGGACAGGGACCTACGAGCAGTACTTC.

The J gene is TRBJ2-7, the V gene TRBV6-6; 8 bases map to TRBD1. Per the germline V gene, CDR1 is MNHNY and CDR2 is SVGAGI (reference sequence). The CDR3 length is 16 residues. After removal of 0 bases from V and 6 bases from J, the junction contained 10 bases not matched to a gene. This CDR3 reads CASSYSPSGTGREQYF. The CDR3 DNA is TGTGCCAGCAGTTACTCGCCCTCCGGGACAGGACGCGAGCAGTACTTC.

The rearrangement joins TRBV10-3 to TRBJ2-3; TRBD2 aligns across 10 bases. Unmatched junction bases numbered 9, after V lost 2 bases and J lost 4 bases. CDR1 is ENHRY, CDR2 SYGVKD, per germline. The CDR3 consists of 17 residues. In DNA form, the CDR3 reads TGTGCCATCAGTGAGCCTACAGCGGGAGGGCCCTCAGATACGCAGTATTTT. It yields the protein CAISEPTAGGPSDTQYF.